Each of the 17 T cell receptor beta chains below was sequenced from the same sample in a study of blood T cell repertoires in COVID-19 (dated by TCRdb to the early 2020s). Libraries were constructed by the immunoSEQ multiplex PCR assay. TCRdb mirrors the immuneACCESS table, restricted to in-frame sequences. Some clones are absent from its copies; in checked studies, under half trace to an unresolved V gene, and the reason for the others is unknown. This sample holds more than 140,000 clones; 75% to 85% were observed only once. Around 6.7% of the sample rests with the top ten. Sequenced sample: peripheral blood. These receptor sequences come from a woman between 45 and 65 years old in a cohort sampled during active or convalescent COVID-19.

The CDR3: CASSPLGQGLSYEQYF. Written as DNA, the CDR3 is TGTGCCAGCAGCCCCTTGGGGCAGGGGCTCTCCTACGAGCAGTACTTC. V is TRBV7-8 and J is TRBJ2-7, with D possibly matching TRBD1 (6 bases). The germline CDR1 and CDR2 sequences are SGHVS and FQNEAQ. The V and J ends lost 5 bases and 0 bases respectively, with 17 bases between them. CDR3 length: 16 residues.

The chain has TRBV6-5 and TRBJ1-1; D might be TRBD1 (6 bases). The V gene's germline CDR1 is MNHEY and CDR2 SVGAGI. The CDR3 is 14 amino acids. Trimming left V 0 bases short and J 4 bases short, with 9 bases between. Written as DNA, the CDR3 is TGTGCCAGCAGTTACTCAGGGGGGGGCACTGAAGCTTTCTTT. Its translation is CASSYSGGGTEAFF.

This chain connects TRBV18 to TRBJ1-6, with a possible D match to TRBD1 (5 bases). The CDR3 totals 14 residues. Trimming removed 4 bases at V and 8 bases at J, with 12 bases between. CDR1 is KGHSH, CDR2 LQKENI, per germline. CDR3: CASSQESRDSPLHF. The CDR3 DNA sequence: TGTGCCAGCTCACAGGAGTCCAGGGATTCACCCCTCCACTTT.

This sequence joins TRBV12-3 or TRBV12-4 and TRBJ2-1, with D perhaps TRBD1 (5 bases). The CDR3 is 13 amino acids. V was clipped by 8 bases and J by 3 bases, with 11 bases between them. DNA of the CDR3: TGTGCCAGCGTTCAGGGAAACTACAATGAGCAGTTCTTC. It specifies CASVQGNYNEQFF.

The rearrangement uses TRBV18 and TRBJ2-1; D is unclear. V was shortened by 2 bases and J by 4 bases, with 6 bases between the two germline ends. The CDR3 has 13 amino acids. Germline CDR1 and CDR2: KGHSH and LQKENI. CDR3 region: CASSPNSYNEQFF. In DNA, the CDR3 is TGTGCCAGCTCACCAAACAGTTACAATGAGCAGTTCTTC.

The chain links TRBV27 to TRBJ2-1; no clear D gene. The germline V and J ends were trimmed by 1 base and 10 bases, with 8 bases remaining between them. The CDR3 loop spans 12 amino acids. Germline values: CDR1 MNHEY, CDR2 SMNVEV (reference sequence). The CDR3 DNA sequence: TGTGCCAGCAGTTTATTTTTGGGCGAGCAGTTCTTC. This translates into CASSLFLGEQFF.

This clone was detected once. The chain employs TRBV9 and TRBJ1-3; the match to TRBD1 covers 8 bases. Germline V gene lookup returns CDR1 SGDLS and CDR2 YYNGEE. This CDR3 spans 15 amino acids. J was trimmed by 4 bases and V by 2 bases; bases with no gene match: 5. This CDR3 is CASSVGQEIGNTIYF. As DNA, the CDR3 is TGTGCCAGCAGCGTGGGACAGGAGATAGGAAACACCATATATTTT.

The rearrangement links TRBV19 to TRBJ2-5; no reliable D call. V dropped 6 bases and J dropped 5 bases, with 16 bases sitting between them. Looked up from germline, CDR1 is LNHDA and CDR2 is SQIVND (reference sequence). The length of the CDR3 is 14 residues. As DNA, the CDR3 is TGTGCCAGTAGCCGCCTTACACACCCGGAGACCCAGTACTTC. Encoded protein: CASSRLTHPETQYF.

This chain connects TRBV7-6 to TRBJ2-1, with 8 bases lining up with TRBD2. Unmatched junction bases numbered 14, after V lost 6 bases and J lost 4 bases. This CDR3 is 17 amino acids long. The germline CDR1 and CDR2 sequences are SGHVS and FNYEAQ. CDR3 DNA sequence: TGTGCCAGCAGTCCCAGTTTTAGCGGGGCTAATTACAATGAGCAGTTCTTC. The encoded protein is CASSPSFSGANYNEQFF. The whole variable domain, filled in from reference TRBV7-6 and TRBJ2-1, reads GAGVSQSPRYKVTKRGQDVALRCDPISGHVSLYWYRQALGQGPEFLTYFNYEAQQDKSGLPNDRFSAERPEGSISTLTIQRTEQRDSAMYRCASSPSFSGANYNEQFFGPGTRLTVL.

V is TRBV6-5 and J is TRBJ1-1, with TRBD1 matching 8 bases. Unmatched junction bases numbered 3, after V lost 4 bases and J lost 2 bases. Germline-derived CDR1 and CDR2 are MNHEY and SVGAGI. CDR3 length: 14 residues. DNA of the CDR3: TGTGCCAGCAGTTCATCAGGGGGCAACACTGAAGCTTTCTTT. Protein product: CASSSSGGNTEAFF.

Turning to this clone: A much bigger clone sits one base away, suggesting this may be a read error. The gene calls are TRBV6-5 and TRBJ1-5, with 8 bases lining up with TRBD1. The CDR3 is 13 residues long. V was pared by 5 bases and J by 4 bases, with 1 base of the junction left unmatched. Germline CDR1 reads MNHEY; CDR2 reads SVGAGI. The CDR3 here is CASSRTGNQPQHF. The DNA for the CDR3 is TGTGCCAGCAGTCGGACAGGGAATCAGCCCCAGCATTTT.

This rearrangement joins TRBV15 to TRBJ1-4, with 7 positions matching TRBD1. Germline V lookup: CDR1 LNHNV, CDR2 YYDKDF (reference sequence). With V trimmed by 0 bases and J by 6 bases, 16 bases remained unmatched. This CDR3 is built from 19 residues. The CDR3 DNA sequence: TGTGCCACCAGCAGAGAGGGTGGGGCAGGGGGTCCCCAGGATGAAAAACTGTTTTTT. This gives the protein CATSREGGAGGPQDEKLFF. Full variable domain (rest looked up from reference TRBV15 and TRBJ1-4): DAMVIQNPRYQVTQFGKPVTLSCSQTLNHNVMYWYQQKSSQAPKLLFHYYDKDFNNEADTPDNFQSRRPNTSFCFLDIRSPGLGDTAMYLCATSREGGAGGPQDEKLFFGSGTQLSVL.

This clone appeared once. The J gene is TRBJ1-5, the V gene TRBV5-1; D unclear. The CDR3 is 15 amino acids. Germline-derived CDR1 and CDR2 are SGHRS and YFSETQ. Trimming cost V 0 bases and J 4 bases, with 11 bases left between them. DNA for the CDR3: TGCGCCAGCAGCTTGGCCGGCAGGAAGAATCAGCCCCAGCATTTT. It encodes CASSLAGRKNQPQHF.

The chain has TRBV20-1 and TRBJ1-1; the D is unclear. The CDR3 spans 14 residues. Trimming cost V 3 bases and J 1 base, with 12 bases left between them. Germline CDR1 and CDR2: DFQATT and SNEGSKA (reference sequence). The CDR3 sequence is CSASYPRQNTEAFF. DNA of the CDR3: TGCAGTGCTAGTTATCCGCGGCAGAACACTGAAGCTTTCTTT.

The chain carries TRBV2 and TRBJ2-5; D is perhaps TRBD1 (6 bases). Germline V CDR1 and CDR2: SNHLY, FYNNEI. Trimming cost V 7 bases and J 5 bases, with 14 bases left between them. This CDR3 has 13 amino acids. CDR3 in DNA: TGTGCCAGCATCCCACAGGGTTCGGAGACCCAGTACTTC. Protein: CASIPQGSETQYF. Based on the CDR3 plus reference TRBV2 and TRBJ2-5, the full variable domain is EPEVTQTPSHQVTQMGQEVILRCVPISNHLYFYWYRQILGQKVEFLVSFYNNEISEKSEIFDDQFSVERPDGSNFTLKIRSTKLEDSAMYFCASIPQGSETQYFGPGTRLLVL.

This sequence joins TRBV6-5 and TRBJ2-5; D is ambiguous. The CDR3 consists of 10 residues. Germline lookup yields CDR1 MNHEY and CDR2 SVGAGI. V gave up 6 bases and J gave up 5 bases, with 4 bases separating them. CDR3 in amino acids: CASREETQYF. Written as DNA, the CDR3 is TGTGCCAGCAGGGAGGAGACCCAGTACTTC.

The chain links TRBV7-2 to TRBJ2-5; 7 bases map to TRBD1. The CDR3 spans 18 residues. Germline trimming cut 1 base from V and 2 bases from J; bases unmatched to any gene: 13. In germline, CDR1 is SGHTA, CDR2 FQGNSA. CDR3: CASSLVGPQGRGQETQYF. CDR3 sequence (DNA): TGTGCCAGCAGCTTAGTGGGGCCACAGGGCAGGGGGCAAGAGACCCAGTACTTC.